A single sample gave rise to the 17 T cell receptor beta chains below, sequenced in a study of T cells after yellow fever vaccination. TCRdb itself ran the 5' RACE reads through MiXCR, one entry per CDR3 protein. The repertoire holds 450,000 to 550,000 distinct CDR3 sequences, with roughly 22% as singletons. This specimen was PBMCs, taken more than 20 days after the first yellow fever vaccination. The receptors originated from a man between 18 and 35 years old who received the YFV17D yellow fever vaccine.

The CDR3 DNA follows: TGCGCCAGCAGCCACCGGGGGAACACCGGGGAGCTGTTTTTT. Translated: CASSHRGNTGELFF. The chain combines TRBV4-1 with TRBJ2-2; the D gene is possibly TRBD2 (5 bases). The germline V gene has CDR1 MGHRA and CDR2 YSYEKL. V was clipped by 3 bases and J by 1 base, with 6 bases between them. This CDR3 spans 14 amino acids.

CDR3 loop: CASSQEPGQSSYEQYF. CDR3 coding DNA: TGTGCCAGCAGCCAAGAACCGGGACAGAGCTCCTACGAGCAGTACTTC. The rearrangement joins TRBV4-2 to TRBJ2-7, with 7 nucleotides matching TRBD1. Germline V gives CDR1 LGHNA, CDR2 YNFKEQ. V lost 0 bases and J lost 0; bases outside the gene matches: 5. This CDR3 has 16 amino acids.

V gene TRBV12-1 combines with J gene TRBJ2-5; the table gives TRBD1 as D, unverified against the DNA. TRBV12-1 constitutes a pseudogene. This CDR3 spans 15 amino acids. CDR3 DNA: TGTGCCAGGCCCCGTCGCCGGGAACAACAAGAGACCCAGTACTTC. This translates into CARPRRREQQETQYF.

The chain recombines TRBV20-1 with TRBJ2-7; tentatively, D is TRBD1 or TRBD2 (5 bases each). The CDR3 covers 12 residues. Germline loops: CDR1 DFQATT, CDR2 SNEGSKA (reference sequence). Trimming took off 5 bases at V and 2 bases at J, with 10 bases between the two ends. The CDR3 is CSARDQPYEQYV. The CDR3 bases are TGCAGTGCTCGGGACCAACCCTACGAGCAGTACGTC.

The chain carries TRBV20-1 and TRBJ1-4; D not resolved. The CDR3 has 14 residues. The V gene lost 5 bases and the J gene lost 0 bases, with 10 bases spanning the gap. The germline gives CDR1 DFQATT, CDR2 SNEGSKA (reference sequence). The CDR3 coding sequence is TGCAGTGCTGGATTAATGCCAACTAATGAAAAACTGTTTTTT. Translated, it gives CSAGLMPTNEKLFF.

The rearrangement uses TRBV12-3 or TRBV12-4 and TRBJ2-5; the match to TRBD2 covers 10 bases. The CDR3 is 14 residues long. V shed 8 bases and J 3 bases; nucleotides not matched to a gene: 6. Here the CDR3 reads CASGTAGGKETQYF. The CDR3 DNA is TGTGCCAGCGGGACAGCGGGGGGGAAAGAGACCCAGTACTTC.

Only a few counts were recorded for this clonotype. The chain carries TRBV4-1 and TRBJ2-5; TRBD2 agrees at 8 bases. Germline values: CDR1 MGHRA, CDR2 YSYEKL. With V trimmed by 5 bases and J by 4 bases, 9 bases remained unmatched. The CDR3 is 15 residues long. CDR3 amino acids: CASSERLAMGETQYF. Here the CDR3 DNA reads TGCGCCAGCAGCGAGCGACTAGCGATGGGAGAGACCCAGTACTTC.

The chain uses TRBV2 and TRBJ2-7, with D perhaps matching TRBD2 (6 bases). The CDR3 has 14 amino acids. Trimming cost V 6 bases and J 3 bases, with 15 bases left between them. Germline CDR1 SNHLY, CDR2 FYNNEI. CDR3 region: CASRGTGDFYEQYF. CDR3 bases: TGTGCCAGCAGAGGGACCGGGGACTTCTACGAGCAGTACTTC.

The CDR3, as DNA: TGCAGTGCTAGAGATCGGCGACAGGGGAATGAAAAACTGTTTTTT. Translating it yields CSARDRRQGNEKLFF. The chain combines TRBV20-1 with TRBJ1-4; 8 nucleotides line up with TRBD1. From germline, CDR1 is DFQATT and CDR2 SNEGSKA (reference sequence). V shed 0 bases, J shed 5 bases, and the junction held 5 bases outside the gene matches. This CDR3 is built from 15 residues.

This clonotype was counted many times. The chain uses TRBV5-1 and TRBJ2-3; D is uncertain. Germline CDR1 SGHRS, CDR2 YFSETQ. The CDR3 loop spans 13 amino acids. Deletions cut 7 bases from V and 5 bases from J, with 14 bases between. CDR3 region: CASHEVGGDTQYF. CDR3 sequence (DNA): TGCGCCAGCCACGAGGTTGGCGGAGATACGCAGTATTTT.

The chain couples TRBV3-1 to TRBJ2-1, with TRBD2 matching over 9 bases. Per germline, CDR1 LGHDT and CDR2 YNNKEL (reference sequence). This CDR3 has 16 amino acids. The J segment lost 7 bases and the V segment lost 1 base, leaving 8 bases of the junction unmatched. CDR3 DNA sequence: TGTGCCAGCAGCCAAGGTCCTCGACTAGCGGAGAATGAGCAGTTCTTC. It specifies CASSQGPRLAENEQFF.

This chain joins TRBV3-1 and TRBJ2-2, with D maybe TRBD2 (7 bases). Trimming took off 3 bases at V and 2 bases at J, with 13 bases between the two ends. CDR3 size: 16 residues. CDR1 and CDR2 from the germline V gene are LGHDT and YNNKEL (reference sequence). Here the CDR3 reads CASSQGGGLNTGELFF. The CDR3 nucleotides are TGTGCCAGCAGCCAGGGCGGGGGCCTCAACACCGGGGAGCTGTTTTTT.

The gene calls are TRBV6-2 or TRBV6-3 and TRBJ2-2; D unresolved. This CDR3 has 17 amino acids. V dropped 4 bases and J dropped 5 bases, with 20 bases sitting between them. Germline V gene data show CDR1 as MNHEY and CDR2 as SVGEGT. The CDR3 reads CASSFRSGLEPTGELFF. The CDR3 bases are TGTGCCAGCAGTTTCCGATCTGGTCTGGAGCCGACCGGGGAGCTGTTTTTT.

This chain joins TRBV6-2 or TRBV6-3 and TRBJ2-7; unclear D gene. V gave up 5 bases and J gave up 6 bases, with 11 bases separating them. CDR1 and CDR2 (germline): MNHEY, SVGEGT. CDR3 size: 12 residues. The CDR3 here is CASSRSSGEQYV. The CDR3 coding sequence is TGTGCCAGCAGTCGCTCTAGTGGCGAGCAGTACGTC.

This clonotype was detected only a few times. The gene calls are TRBV6-1 and TRBJ1-1; the match to TRBD1 covers 7 bases. After removal of 6 bases from V and 4 bases from J, the junction contained 5 bases not matched to a gene. In germline, CDR1 is MNHNS, CDR2 SASEGT. This CDR3 is built from 13 residues. The CDR3 DNA follows: TGTGCCAGCAGCCATACAGGGGCCACTGAAGCTTTCTTT. Protein sequence: CASSHTGATEAFF.

The chain recombines TRBV7-9 with TRBJ2-7; D is undetermined. CDR3 size: 14 residues. V dropped 5 bases and J dropped 2 bases, with 13 bases sitting between them. CDR1 and CDR2 from the germline V gene are SEHNR and FQNEAQ (reference sequence). Here the CDR3 DNA reads TGTGCCAGCAGCAAACGGTCAGGACCCTACGAGCAGTACTTC. Translated: CASSKRSGPYEQYF.

This clonotype was detected a few times. The chain is built from TRBV4-1 and TRBJ1-6; D gene uncertain. CDR3 length: 13 amino acids. Germline CDR1 MGHRA, CDR2 YSYEKL. V lost 5 bases and J lost 9, with 11 bases in between. CDR3 in amino acids: CASSTKIGSPLHF. CDR3 bases: TGCGCCAGCAGCACAAAGATCGGTTCACCCCTCCACTTT.